A single sample is the source of the 13 T cell receptor beta chains below, sequenced in a study of cytomegalovirus exposure and HLA in healthy donors. A multiplex PCR was run with 60 Vbeta primers and 13 Jbeta primers. TCRdb keeps only in-frame clones here, not all; method: immunoSEQ multiplex PCR. The sample's table shows around 97,000 clones. The sequenced sample consisted of PBMCs. Receptors were obtained from a man aged 40-49 years in good health and CMV-seronegative.

The chain uses TRBV10-3 and TRBJ2-3; 8 bases align to TRBD1. With V trimmed by 10 bases and J by 6 bases, 12 bases remained unmatched. Germline V lookup: CDR1 ENHRY, CDR2 SYGVKD. This CDR3 region has 14 residues. The CDR3 loop is CATCGDRITDTQYF. DNA of the CDR3: TGTGCCACCTGCGGGGACAGGATAACTGATACGCAGTATTTT.

The chain combines TRBV7-6 with TRBJ1-1; D remains ambiguous. Per germline, CDR1 SGHVS and CDR2 FNYEAQ. The ends were cut back, 1 base at V and 0 bases at J, with 12 bases in the middle. The CDR3 has 16 residues. The CDR3 sequence: CASSLVRSTMNTEAFF. CDR3 nucleotides: TGTGCCAGCAGCTTAGTCAGGTCGACCATGAACACTGAAGCTTTCTTT.

V usage is TRBV27 and J usage is TRBJ2-7; tentatively, D is TRBD2 (5 bases). The CDR3 is 11 amino acids. From germline, CDR1 is MNHEY and CDR2 SMNVEV (reference sequence). Trimming shortened V by 4 bases and J by 9 bases, and 10 bases separated the two germline ends. CDR3: CASSYRRGQYF. The CDR3 coding sequence is TGTGCCAGCAGTTACCGACGGGGGCAGTACTTC.

V usage is TRBV19 and J usage is TRBJ1-2; 10 nucleotides match TRBD1. Germline CDR1 and CDR2: LNHDA and SQIVND (reference sequence). There are 16 residues in the CDR3. Trimming removed 4 bases from V and 4 bases from J; junction bases left unmatched: 9. The CDR3 coding sequence is TGTGCCAGTAGTAGAGGGACAGGGGCCGCTATCTATGGCTACACCTTC. As protein: CASSRGTGAAIYGYTF.

This sequence joins TRBV6-6 and TRBJ2-5; possibly TRBD1 for D (6 bases). Germline CDR1 MNHNY, CDR2 SVGAGI (reference sequence). V dropped 8 bases and J dropped 0 bases, with 13 bases sitting between them. CDR3 length: 14 amino acids. CDR3 amino acids: CASRDTLYQETQYF. The CDR3 DNA reads as TGTGCCAGCCGGGACACATTGTACCAAGAGACCCAGTACTTC.

V and J are TRBV11-2 and TRBJ2-5; TRBD1 agrees at 8 bases. J lost 3 bases, V lost 5 bases, and 5 bases had no gene match. Germline values: CDR1 SGHAT, CDR2 FQNNGV. The length of the CDR3 is 14 residues. Written as DNA, the CDR3 is TGTGCCAGCAGCCGGACAGGGTGGGAAGAGACCCAGTACTTC. Its translation: CASSRTGWEETQYF.

The rearrangement uses TRBV29-1 and TRBJ2-1; D is possibly TRBD2 (6 bases). Germline-derived CDR1 and CDR2 are SQVTM and ANQGSEA. The CDR3 runs 12 residues. V lost 6 bases and J 8 bases, leaving 14 bases between the germline ends. This CDR3 is CSVDRENDEQFF. CDR3 coding DNA: TGCAGCGTGGACCGGGAGAATGATGAGCAGTTCTTC.

The chain has TRBV5-5 and TRBJ1-1; weak D call: TRBD1 (5 bases). The V end was cut by 0 bases, the J end by 6 bases, with 12 bases between. The CDR3 is made up of 14 amino acids. Per germline, CDR1 SGHKS and CDR2 YYEKEE (reference sequence). The CDR3 bases are TGTGCCAGCAGCTTGGAGGGGCAGGGCCCTGAAGCTTTCTTT. Translating gives CASSLEGQGPEAFF.

V and J are TRBV9 and TRBJ2-3, with TRBD2 matching over 13 bases. Germline CDR1 and CDR2: SGDLS and YYNGEE. The V and J ends lost 4 bases and 3 bases, in that order; junction bases with no gene match: 8. This CDR3 spans 17 amino acids. CDR3 sequence: CASSITSGGALTDTQYF. The DNA for the CDR3 is TGTGCCAGCAGCATCACTAGCGGGGGGGCCTTGACAGATACGCAGTATTTT.

The chain has TRBV7-8 and TRBJ2-2, with a tentative D call TRBD1 (5 bases). This CDR3 has 13 amino acids. Trimming took off 5 bases at V and 5 bases at J, with 9 bases between the two ends. Germline V gene lookup returns CDR1 SGHVS and CDR2 FQNEAQ. For the CDR3, the DNA is TGTGCCAGCAGCCGAGCAGGGACCGGGGAGCTGTTTTTT. This gives the protein CASSRAGTGELFF.

The DNA of the CDR3 is TGTGCCAGCAGTGAAGTCGGTTATGGCTACACCTTC. Translation gives CASSEVGYGYTF. This sequence joins TRBV6-1 and TRBJ1-2; D uncertain. Trimming stripped 1 base from V and 5 bases from J, with 5 bases between. CDR1 is MNHNS and CDR2 is SASEGT in the germline V gene. This CDR3 comprises 12 residues.

The chain carries TRBV9 and TRBJ1-3, with a possible D match to TRBD1 (5 bases). Trimming pared 9 bases from V and 7 bases from J, leaving 17 bases between. The length of the CDR3 is 13 residues. CDR1 is SGDLS and CDR2 is YYNGEE in the germline V gene. In DNA, the CDR3 is TGTGCCACCGCCCGGGGGGAGCTGAACACCATATATTTT. It specifies CATARGELNTIYF.

The chain combines TRBV5-1 with TRBJ1-4; TRBD1 matches at 9 bases. The CDR3 totals 17 residues. Germline V gene lookup returns CDR1 SGHRS and CDR2 YFSETQ. The trim removed 0 bases at V and 4 bases at J, leaving 7 bases unmatched. The CDR3 sequence: CASSLAPGQGFNEKLFF. The CDR3 region has the DNA TGCGCCAGCAGCTTGGCCCCGGGACAGGGCTTTAATGAAAAACTGTTTTTT.